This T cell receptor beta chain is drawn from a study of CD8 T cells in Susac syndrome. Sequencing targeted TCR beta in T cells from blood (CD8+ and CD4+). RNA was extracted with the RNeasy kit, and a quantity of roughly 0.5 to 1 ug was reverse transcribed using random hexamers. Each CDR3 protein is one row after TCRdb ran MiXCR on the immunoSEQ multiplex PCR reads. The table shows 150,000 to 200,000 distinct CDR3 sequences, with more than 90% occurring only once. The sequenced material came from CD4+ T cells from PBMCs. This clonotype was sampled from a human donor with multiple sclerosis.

The CDR3 reads CATSRHVAGGANVLTF. The CDR3 DNA reads TGTGCCACCAGCAGACATGTCGCCGGGGGGGCCAACGTCCTGACTTTC. The chain employs TRBV15 and TRBJ2-6; D call uncertain. The ends were cut back, 2 bases at V and 4 bases at J, with 12 bases in the middle. This CDR3 is built from 16 residues. CDR1 is LNHNV, CDR2 YYDKDF, per germline (reference sequence).